This record concerns one TCR beta chain sequence. A much larger clone is a single base away; this may be a read error. Other DNA sequences in the sample encode the same CDR3. Approximately 95 million PBMCs went into genomic DNA for unsorted samples. This specimen comes from a study of shared clonotypes between healthy human individuals. Using ten immunoSEQ deep assay plates, investigators sequenced unsorted PBMC DNA. Clones were read by immunoSEQ multiplex PCR, and TCRdb kept only the in-frame ones, dropping some. The sample has fewer than 700,000 clones, around 80% seen once; the top ten hold approximately 12%. From germline, CDR1 is GTSNPN and CDR2 SVGIG (reference sequence). This CDR3 is 14 amino acids long.

Sequencing was carried out using PBMCs. V gene TRBV30 combines with J gene TRBJ2-7; 7 bases are shared with TRBD1. The clonotype originates from a woman in her thirties or forties in good health. Some clones in this sample may be carry-over from other donors' samples. The CDR3: CAWSVETGHYEQYF. DNA for the CDR3: TGTGCCTGGAGTGTGGAGACAGGGCATTACGAGCAGTACTTT.